This TCR beta chain was sequenced in a study of T cells in Graves' hyperthyroidism and ophthalmopathy. This clonotype was observed a handful of times. With 6 bases clipped from V and 3 bases from J, the junction kept 8 bases outside the gene matches. CDR3 length: 15 amino acids. Germline-derived CDR1 and CDR2 are SGHTA and FQGTGA. RNA transcripts provided the source from which TCR beta CDR3 regions were amplified. The study used the HTBI primer set for a first-round RT-PCR of the TCR CDR3. MiXCR, applied by TCRdb to the multiplex PCR reads, yields one record per CDR3 protein. This table has 480,000 or so distinct CDR3 sequences, 46% appearing once.

This TCR was recovered from an adult woman with Graves' disease, either hyperthyroidism or ophthalmopathy (not recorded which). Specimen: peripheral blood or thyroid tissue (not recorded which). The gene calls are TRBV7-3 and TRBJ2-3; TRBD1 matches 8 bases. This CDR3 is CASRPTGQVTDTQYF. DNA for the CDR3: TGTGCCAGCAGGCCTACGGGACAGGTTACAGATACGCAGTATTTT.